The clone carrying this TCR beta chain turned up a few times. The entry originates in a study of blood T cell repertoires in COVID-19. Study-wide context: T cells, B-cell-depleted T cells, or PBMCs supplied cDNA or gDNA.

CDR3 length equals 14 residues. Trimming took off 8 bases at V and 0 bases at J, with 14 bases between the two ends. Study processing details: Counts of nucleated cells, estimated from reference gene primer amplification, were obtained. Libraries were prepared by immunoSEQ multiplex PCR; TCRdb keeps only in-frame clonotypes and omits some of them. V, J and clone size derive from that table, while D and trimming were established from the DNA sequence. The sample lists more than 60,000 clones; about 74% were seen once. The TCR sequence derives from a human donor with acute or convalescent COVID-19. The donor label of this sample is uncertain. Sample: peripheral blood. The chain joins TRBV23-1 to TRBJ2-7; D remains ambiguous. TRBV23-1 is classed as an ORF, of uncertain function. The CDR3 bases are TGCGCCAGCGCTCAGGTGCCAAGCTCCTACGAGCAGTACGTC. Residues: CASAQVPSSYEQYV.